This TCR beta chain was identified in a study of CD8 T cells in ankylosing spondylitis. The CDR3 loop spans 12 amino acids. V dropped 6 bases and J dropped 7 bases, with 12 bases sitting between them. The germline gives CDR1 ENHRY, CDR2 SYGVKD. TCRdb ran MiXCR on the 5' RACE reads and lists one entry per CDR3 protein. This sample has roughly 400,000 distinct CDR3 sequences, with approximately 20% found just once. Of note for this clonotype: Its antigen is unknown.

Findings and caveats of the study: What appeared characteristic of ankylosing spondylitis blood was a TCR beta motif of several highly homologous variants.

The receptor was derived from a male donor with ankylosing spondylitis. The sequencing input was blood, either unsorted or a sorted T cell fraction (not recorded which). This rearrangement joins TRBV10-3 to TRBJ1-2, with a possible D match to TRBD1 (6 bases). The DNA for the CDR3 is TGTGCCATCAGGGAACAGGGAAGTGGCTACACCTTC. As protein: CAIREQGSGYTF.